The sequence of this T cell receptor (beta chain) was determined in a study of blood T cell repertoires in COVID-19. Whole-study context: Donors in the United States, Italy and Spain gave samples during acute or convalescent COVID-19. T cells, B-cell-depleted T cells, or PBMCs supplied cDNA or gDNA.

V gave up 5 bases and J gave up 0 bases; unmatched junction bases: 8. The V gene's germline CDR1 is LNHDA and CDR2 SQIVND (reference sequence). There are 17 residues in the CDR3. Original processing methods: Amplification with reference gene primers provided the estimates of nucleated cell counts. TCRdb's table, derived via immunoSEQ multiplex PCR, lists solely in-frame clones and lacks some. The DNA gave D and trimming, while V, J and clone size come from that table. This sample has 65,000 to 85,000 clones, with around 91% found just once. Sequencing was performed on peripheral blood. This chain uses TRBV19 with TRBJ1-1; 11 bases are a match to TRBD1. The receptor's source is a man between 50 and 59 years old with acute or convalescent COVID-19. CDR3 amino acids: CASSLLDRGLMNTEAFF. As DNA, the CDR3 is TGTGCCAGTAGTTTACTGGACAGGGGGCTTATGAACACTGAAGCTTTCTTT.